The sequence of this T cell receptor (beta chain) was determined in a study of OX40 agonist ivuxolimab in advanced cancers. Study-wide background: Patients were treated with intravenous ivuxolimab, dosed at 0.01 to 10 mg/kg and infused every 2 weeks. A mean age of roughly 66 years, range about 20 to 85, was recorded, and approximately 85% were male.

The protocol was immunoSEQ multiplex PCR, while the TCRdb copy is restricted to in-frame clones and leaves out a portion. Among approximately 40,000 clones, more than 75% were seen once, and the ten largest hold less than 20%. From germline, CDR1 is GTSNPN and CDR2 SVGIG (reference sequence). The J segment lost 5 bases and the V segment lost 1 base, leaving 7 bases of the junction unmatched. The CDR3 has 15 amino acids. People who had autoimmune disease history or systemic immunosuppression were excluded. Drawing of blood for sampling happened at baseline, at cycle 4 day 1, and at cycle 7 day 1. The input for sequencing was CD4+ or CD8+ T cells sorted from blood, taken in a trial of the OX40 agonist ivuxolimab. The source is an adult with an advanced solid tumor such as melanoma, head and neck, liver or kidney cancer. The V and J genes are TRBV30 and TRBJ2-3; 9 bases are shared with TRBD1. This chain's CDR3 is CAWSDAGQGRDTQYF. In DNA, the CDR3 is TGTGCCTGGAGTGATGCGGGACAGGGCCGAGATACGCAGTATTTT.